The sequence of this TCR beta chain was determined in a study of cytomegalovirus exposure and HLA in healthy donors. Overall study findings and caveats: A later analysis appeared to link common viral pathogens to several of the most significant clusters.

As regards this clone: Antigen specificity is unknown.

Use of 60 Vbeta and 13 Jbeta primers characterized the PCR. Profiling relied on immunoSEQ multiplex PCR, and the TCRdb table lists in-frame clones only, not all of them. The sample includes about 140,000 clones, approximately 72% of them seen just once. The origin of this receptor is a woman in her fifties or sixties in good health and CMV-seronegative. Sequencing was performed on PBMCs.

The CDR3 DNA sequence: TGCGCCAGCGGCCTAGCGGGAGGGCTGGAGACCCAGTACTTC. It codes for CASGLAGGLETQYF. This sequence joins TRBV5-1 and TRBJ2-5; TRBD2 matches 12 bases. Losses at the gene ends were 7 bases for V and 5 bases for J; bases not matched to a gene: 6. Germline lookup yields CDR1 SGHRS and CDR2 YFSETQ. The CDR3 is 14 residues long.